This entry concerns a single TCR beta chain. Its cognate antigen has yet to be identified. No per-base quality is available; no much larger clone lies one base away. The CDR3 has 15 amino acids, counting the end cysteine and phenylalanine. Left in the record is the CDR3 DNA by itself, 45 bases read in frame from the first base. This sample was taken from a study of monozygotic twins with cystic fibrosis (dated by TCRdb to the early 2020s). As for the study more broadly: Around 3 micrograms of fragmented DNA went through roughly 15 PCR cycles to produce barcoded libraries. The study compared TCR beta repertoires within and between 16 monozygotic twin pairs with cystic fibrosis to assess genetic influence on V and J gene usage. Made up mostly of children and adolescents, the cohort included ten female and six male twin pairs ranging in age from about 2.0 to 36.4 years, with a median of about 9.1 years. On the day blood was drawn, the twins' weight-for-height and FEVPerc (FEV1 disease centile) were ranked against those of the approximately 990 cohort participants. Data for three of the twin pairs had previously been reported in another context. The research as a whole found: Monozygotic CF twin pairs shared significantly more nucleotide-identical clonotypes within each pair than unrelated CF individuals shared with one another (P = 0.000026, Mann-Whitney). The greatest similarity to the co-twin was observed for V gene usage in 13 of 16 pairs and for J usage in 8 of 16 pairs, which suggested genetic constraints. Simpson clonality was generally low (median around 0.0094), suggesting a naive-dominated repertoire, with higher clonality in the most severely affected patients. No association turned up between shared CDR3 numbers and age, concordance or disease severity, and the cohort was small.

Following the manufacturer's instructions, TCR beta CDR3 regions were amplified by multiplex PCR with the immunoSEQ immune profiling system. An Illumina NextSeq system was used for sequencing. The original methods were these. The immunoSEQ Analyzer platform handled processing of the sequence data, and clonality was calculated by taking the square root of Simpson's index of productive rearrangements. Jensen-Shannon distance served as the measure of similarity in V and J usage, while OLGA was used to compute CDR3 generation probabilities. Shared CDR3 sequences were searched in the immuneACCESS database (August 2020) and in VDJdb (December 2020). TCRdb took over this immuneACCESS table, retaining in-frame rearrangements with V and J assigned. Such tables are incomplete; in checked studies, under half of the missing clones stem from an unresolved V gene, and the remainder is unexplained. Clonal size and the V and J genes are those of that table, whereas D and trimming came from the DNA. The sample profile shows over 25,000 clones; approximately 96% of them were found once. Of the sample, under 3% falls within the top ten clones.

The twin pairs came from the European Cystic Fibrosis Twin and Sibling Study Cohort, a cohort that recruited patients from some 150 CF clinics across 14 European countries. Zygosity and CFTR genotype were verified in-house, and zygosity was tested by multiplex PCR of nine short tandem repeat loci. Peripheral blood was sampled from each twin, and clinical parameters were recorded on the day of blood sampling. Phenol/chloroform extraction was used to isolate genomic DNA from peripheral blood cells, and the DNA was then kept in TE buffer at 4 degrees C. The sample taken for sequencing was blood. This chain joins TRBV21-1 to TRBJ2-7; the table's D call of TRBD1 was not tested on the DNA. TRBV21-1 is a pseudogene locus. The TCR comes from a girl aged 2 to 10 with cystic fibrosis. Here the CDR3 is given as CANTNNTYSTYEQYF. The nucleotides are TGTGCCAACACGAATAATACATATTCAACCTACGAGCAGTACTTC.